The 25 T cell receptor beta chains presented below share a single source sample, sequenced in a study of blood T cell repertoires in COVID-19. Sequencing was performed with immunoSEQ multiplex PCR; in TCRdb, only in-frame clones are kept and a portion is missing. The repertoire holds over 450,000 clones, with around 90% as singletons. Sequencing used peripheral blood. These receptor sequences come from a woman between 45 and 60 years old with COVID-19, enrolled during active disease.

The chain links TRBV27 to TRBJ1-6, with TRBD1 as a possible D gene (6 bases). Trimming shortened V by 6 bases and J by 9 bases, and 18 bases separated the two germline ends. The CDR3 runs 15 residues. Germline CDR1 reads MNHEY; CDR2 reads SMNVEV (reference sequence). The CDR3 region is CASRSPGQGSSPLHF. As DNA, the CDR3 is TGTGCCAGCAGATCCCCGGGGCAGGGGAGTTCACCCCTCCACTTT.

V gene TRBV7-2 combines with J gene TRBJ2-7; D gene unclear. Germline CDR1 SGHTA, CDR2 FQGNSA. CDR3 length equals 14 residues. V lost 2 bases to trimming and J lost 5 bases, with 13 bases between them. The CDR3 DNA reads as TGTGCCAGCAGCTTAAGGCGGCCAGTCCACGAGCAGTACTTC. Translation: CASSLRRPVHEQYF.

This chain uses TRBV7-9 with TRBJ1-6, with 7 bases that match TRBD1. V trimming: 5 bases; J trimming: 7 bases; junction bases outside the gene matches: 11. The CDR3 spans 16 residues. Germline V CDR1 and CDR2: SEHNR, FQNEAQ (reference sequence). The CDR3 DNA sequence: TGTGCCAGCAGCCGAAACACGGGACAGTTCAATTCACCCCTCCACTTT. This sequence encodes CASSRNTGQFNSPLHF.

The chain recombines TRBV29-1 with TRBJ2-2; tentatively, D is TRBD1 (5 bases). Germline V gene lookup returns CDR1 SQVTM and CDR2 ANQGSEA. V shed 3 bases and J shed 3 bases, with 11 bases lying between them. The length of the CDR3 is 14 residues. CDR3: CSVDLGRDTGELFF. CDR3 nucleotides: TGCAGCGTTGATCTCGGCAGGGACACCGGGGAGCTGTTTTTT.

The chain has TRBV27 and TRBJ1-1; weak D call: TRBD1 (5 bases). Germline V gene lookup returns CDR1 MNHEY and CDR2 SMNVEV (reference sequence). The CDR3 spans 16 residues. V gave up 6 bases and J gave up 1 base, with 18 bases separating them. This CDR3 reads CASRPTPGLRNTEAFF. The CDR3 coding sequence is TGTGCCAGCAGGCCAACCCCGGGACTGAGGAACACTGAAGCTTTCTTT.

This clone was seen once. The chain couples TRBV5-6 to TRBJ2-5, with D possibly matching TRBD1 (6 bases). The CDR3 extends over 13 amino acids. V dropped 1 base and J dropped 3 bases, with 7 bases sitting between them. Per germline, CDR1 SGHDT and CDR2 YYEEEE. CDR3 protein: CASSLRQEETQYF. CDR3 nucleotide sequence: TGTGCCAGCAGCTTGAGACAGGAAGAGACCCAGTACTTC.

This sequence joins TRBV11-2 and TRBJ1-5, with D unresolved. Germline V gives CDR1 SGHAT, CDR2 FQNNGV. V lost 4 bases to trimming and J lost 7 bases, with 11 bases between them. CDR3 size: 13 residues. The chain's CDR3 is CASSSSVWQPQHF. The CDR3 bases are TGTGCCAGCAGCTCGAGCGTGTGGCAGCCCCAGCATTTT.

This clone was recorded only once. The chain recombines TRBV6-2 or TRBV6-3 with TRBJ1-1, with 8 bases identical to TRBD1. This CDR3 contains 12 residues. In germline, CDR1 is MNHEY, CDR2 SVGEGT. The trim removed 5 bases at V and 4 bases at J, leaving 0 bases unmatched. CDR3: CASSTGGTEAFF. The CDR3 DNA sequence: TGTGCCAGCAGTACAGGGGGCACTGAAGCTTTCTTT.

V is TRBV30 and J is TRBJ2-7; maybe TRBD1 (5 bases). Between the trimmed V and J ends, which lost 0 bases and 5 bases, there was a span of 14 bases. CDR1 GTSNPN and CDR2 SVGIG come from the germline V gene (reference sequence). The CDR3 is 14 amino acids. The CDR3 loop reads CAWSVGQSRDEQYF. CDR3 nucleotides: TGTGCCTGGAGTGTAGGGCAGTCCAGGGACGAGCAGTACTTC.

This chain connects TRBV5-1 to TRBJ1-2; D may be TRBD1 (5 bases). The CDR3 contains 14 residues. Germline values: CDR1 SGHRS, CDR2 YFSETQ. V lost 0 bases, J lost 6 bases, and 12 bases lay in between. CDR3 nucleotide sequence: TGCGCCAGCAGCTTGGCCAGGGTCAGTGATGGCTACACCTTC. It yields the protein CASSLARVSDGYTF.

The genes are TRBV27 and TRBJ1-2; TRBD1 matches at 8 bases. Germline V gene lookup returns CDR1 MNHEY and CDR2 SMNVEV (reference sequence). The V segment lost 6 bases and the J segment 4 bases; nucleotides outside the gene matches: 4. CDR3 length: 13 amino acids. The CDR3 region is CASRDRAFYGYTF. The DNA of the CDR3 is TGTGCCAGCAGGGACAGGGCTTTCTATGGCTACACCTTC.

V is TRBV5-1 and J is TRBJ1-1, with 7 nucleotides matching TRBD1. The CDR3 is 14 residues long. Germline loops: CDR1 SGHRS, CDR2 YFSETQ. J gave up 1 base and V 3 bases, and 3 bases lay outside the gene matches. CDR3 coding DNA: TGCGCCAGCAGCTCCTACAGGGGGAACACTGAAGCTTTCTTT. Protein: CASSSYRGNTEAFF. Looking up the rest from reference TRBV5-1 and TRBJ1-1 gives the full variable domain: KAGVTQTPRYLIKTRGQQVTLSCSPISGHRSVSWYQQTPGQGLQFLFEYFSETQRNKGNFPGRFSGRQFSNSRSEMNVSTLELGDSALYLCASSSYRGNTEAFFGQGTRLTVV.

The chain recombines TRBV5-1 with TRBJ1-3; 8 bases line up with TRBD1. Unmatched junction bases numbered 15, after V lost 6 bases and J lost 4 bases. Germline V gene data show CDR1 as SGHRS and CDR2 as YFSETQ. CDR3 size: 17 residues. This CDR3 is CASTYAIGQGWGNTIYF. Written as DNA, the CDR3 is TGCGCCAGCACCTATGCAATCGGACAGGGCTGGGGAAACACCATATATTTT.

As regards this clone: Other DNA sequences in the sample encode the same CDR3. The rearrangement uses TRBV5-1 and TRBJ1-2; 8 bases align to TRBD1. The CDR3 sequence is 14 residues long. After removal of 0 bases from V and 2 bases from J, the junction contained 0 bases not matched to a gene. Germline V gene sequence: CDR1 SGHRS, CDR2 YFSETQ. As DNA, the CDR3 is TGCGCCAGCAGCTTGGGGACAGGGAACTATGGCTACACCTTC. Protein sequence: CASSLGTGNYGYTF.

Here the CDR3 DNA reads TGTGCCAGCAGCTTAGGACGGAGCTCTGGAAACACCATATATTTT. As protein: CASSLGRSSGNTIYF. The chain combines TRBV7-8 with TRBJ1-3, with no clear D. Germline V gives CDR1 SGHVS, CDR2 FQNEAQ. This CDR3 is built from 15 residues. V was shortened by 1 base and J by 0 bases, with 7 bases between the two germline ends. The complete variable domain, with remaining parts taken from reference TRBV7-8 and TRBJ1-3, reads GAGVSQSPRYKVAKRGQDVALRCDPISGHVSLFWYQQALGQGPEFLTYFQNEAQLDKSGLPSDRFFAERPEGSVSTLKIQRTQQEDSAVYLCASSLGRSSGNTIYFGEGSWLTVV.

The CDR3 DNA follows: TGTGCCAGCAGTTACTCCGGGACAGACACCGGGGAGCTGTTTTTT. Protein sequence: CASSYSGTDTGELFF. This chain joins TRBV28 and TRBJ2-2, with TRBD1 matching over 7 bases. Trimming cost V 4 bases and J 3 bases; bases outside gene matches: 5. The CDR3 runs to 15 residues. CDR1 MDHEN and CDR2 SYDVKM come from the germline V gene.

As DNA, the CDR3 is TGTGCCAGCAGCCAGAGGTCGCGGGGGGCCCTCGGCACGCAGTATTTT. As protein: CASSQRSRGALGTQYF. The chain combines TRBV3-1 (or the pseudogene TRBV3-2) with TRBJ2-3, with 8 bases identical to TRBD2. Germline V gives CDR1 LGHDT, CDR2 YNNKEL (reference sequence). Trimming removed 3 bases from V and 9 bases from J; junction bases left unmatched: 14. This CDR3 region has 16 residues.

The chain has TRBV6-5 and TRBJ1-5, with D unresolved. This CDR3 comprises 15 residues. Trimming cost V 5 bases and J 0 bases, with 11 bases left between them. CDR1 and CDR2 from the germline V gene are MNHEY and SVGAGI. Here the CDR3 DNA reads TGTGCCAGCAGTCAAACCTATAATAGCAATCAGCCCCAGCATTTT. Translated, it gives CASSQTYNSNQPQHF.

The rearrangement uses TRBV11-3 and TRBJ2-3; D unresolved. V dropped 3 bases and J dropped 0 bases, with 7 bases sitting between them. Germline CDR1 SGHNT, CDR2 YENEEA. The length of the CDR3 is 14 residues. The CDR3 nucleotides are TGTGCCAGCAGCTTGGCTAGTAGCACAGATACGCAGTATTTT. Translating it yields CASSLASSTDTQYF.

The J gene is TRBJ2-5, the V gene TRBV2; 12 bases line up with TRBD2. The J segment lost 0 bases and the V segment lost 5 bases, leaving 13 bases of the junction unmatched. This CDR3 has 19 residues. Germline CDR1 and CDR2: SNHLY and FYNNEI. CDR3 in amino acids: CASSSIIATSGGYQETQYF. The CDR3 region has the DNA TGTGCCAGCAGTTCCATAATTGCGACTAGCGGGGGTTACCAAGAGACCCAGTACTTC.

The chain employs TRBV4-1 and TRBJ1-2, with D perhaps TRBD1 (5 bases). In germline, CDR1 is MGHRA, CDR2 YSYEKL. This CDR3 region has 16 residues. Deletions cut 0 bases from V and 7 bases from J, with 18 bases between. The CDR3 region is CASSQDFGGDPGGYTF. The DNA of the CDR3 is TGCGCCAGCAGCCAAGATTTTGGGGGGGACCCAGGTGGCTACACCTTC.

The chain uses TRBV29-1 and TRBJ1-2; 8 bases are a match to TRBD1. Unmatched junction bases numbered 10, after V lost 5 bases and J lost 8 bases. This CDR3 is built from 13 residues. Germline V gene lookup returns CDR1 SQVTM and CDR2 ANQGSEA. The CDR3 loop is CSVRTTGAWGYTF. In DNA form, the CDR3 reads TGCAGCGTTAGGACGACAGGGGCGTGGGGCTACACCTTC.

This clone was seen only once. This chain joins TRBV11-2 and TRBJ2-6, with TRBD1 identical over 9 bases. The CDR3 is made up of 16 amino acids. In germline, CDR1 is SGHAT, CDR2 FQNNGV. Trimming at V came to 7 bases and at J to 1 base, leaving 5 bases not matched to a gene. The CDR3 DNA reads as TGTGCCAGCACCCGGGACAGGGTGTCTGGGGCCAACGTCCTGACTTTC. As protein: CASTRDRVSGANVLTF.

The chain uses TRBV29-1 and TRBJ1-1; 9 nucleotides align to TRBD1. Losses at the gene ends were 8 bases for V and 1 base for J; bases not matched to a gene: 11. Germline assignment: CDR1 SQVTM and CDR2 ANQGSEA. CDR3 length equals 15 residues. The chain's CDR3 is CSPVTGQGSNTEAFF. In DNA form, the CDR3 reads TGCAGCCCTGTCACGGGACAGGGATCGAACACTGAAGCTTTCTTT.

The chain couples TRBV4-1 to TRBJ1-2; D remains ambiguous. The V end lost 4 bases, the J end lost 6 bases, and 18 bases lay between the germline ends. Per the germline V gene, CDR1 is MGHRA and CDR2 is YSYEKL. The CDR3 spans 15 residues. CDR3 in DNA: TGCGCCAGCAGCCCTCTCCTCAGCAGAGAGGATGGCTACACCTTC. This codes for CASSPLLSREDGYTF.